This TCR beta chain was obtained from a study of monozygotic twins with inflammatory bowel disease. Used for each TCR library was 3500 ng of total RNA. cDNA was produced in eight separate reactions per sample. Amplification of TCRalpha and TCRbeta cDNA involved two nested PCRs that ran for approximately 16 and 9 cycles. With the 5' RACE reads reprocessed, TCRdb shows one record per CDR3 protein and no DNA. This repertoire includes about 210,000 distinct CDR3 sequences. There are 15 residues in the CDR3. Germline values: CDR1 SEHNR, CDR2 FQNEAQ (reference sequence). Whole-study results and caveats: Fewer shared clonotypes with others were found in IBD patients than in healthy twins, especially with disease activity.

About this clonotype itself: Its antigen remains unidentified.

This sequence joins TRBV7-9 and TRBJ1-1; TCRdb outputs TRBD1, but without DNA this stays unchecked. The receptor was derived from a human donor with ulcerative colitis or Crohn's disease, or a healthy co-twin of an affected twin (not recorded which). Sequencing was performed on blood. CDR3 protein: CASSLWDRLNTEAFF.